These 29 T cell receptor beta chains originate from one sample sequenced in a study of cytomegalovirus exposure and HLA in healthy donors. PCR primers comprised 60 Vbeta and 13 Jbeta primers. Sequencing used immunoSEQ multiplex PCR; TCRdb keeps in-frame clones, though not all of them. The sample lists about 180,000 clones; 80% were seen once. Material: PBMCs. These receptors came from a girl aged 5-17 years in good health and CMV-seropositive.

This clone was counted a single time. This rearrangement joins TRBV25-1 to TRBJ2-5; D possibly corresponds to TRBD2 (6 bases). This CDR3 region has 16 residues. Germline V CDR1 and CDR2: MGHDK, SYGVNS. Trimming cost V 4 bases and J 4 bases, with 19 bases left between them. The CDR3 protein is CASSVLSGPRGETQYF. CDR3 DNA sequence: TGTGCCAGCAGTGTCCTTAGCGGACCTAGGGGAGAGACCCAGTACTTC.

The chain couples TRBV5-1 to TRBJ1-2, with a tentative D call TRBD1 (6 bases). Looked up from germline, CDR1 is SGHRS and CDR2 is YFSETQ. V lost 0 bases to trimming and J lost 2 bases, with 8 bases between them. CDR3 length: 14 residues. The CDR3 DNA is TGCGCCAGCAGCTTGGCAGGGGCCAACTATGGCTACACCTTC. Translated: CASSLAGANYGYTF.

This chain uses TRBV10-2 with TRBJ1-5; 11 bases are shared with TRBD1. This CDR3 is built from 15 residues. With 5 bases clipped from V and 5 bases from J, the junction kept 5 bases outside the gene matches. The V gene's germline CDR1 is WSHSY and CDR2 SAAADI. CDR3 amino acids: CASSPGQGVYQPQHF. The DNA of the CDR3 is TGCGCCAGCAGTCCGGGACAGGGGGTTTATCAGCCCCAGCATTTT.

The V and J genes are TRBV5-4 and TRBJ2-1, with 9 bases fitting TRBD2. V was pared by 1 base and J by 5 bases, with 4 bases of the junction left unmatched. The CDR3 covers 15 residues. The germline V gene encodes CDR1 SGHNT and CDR2 YYREEE (reference sequence). The CDR3 bases are TGTGCCAGCAGCTTGAGACGGACTAGCGACAATGAGCAGTTCTTC. Translation: CASSLRRTSDNEQFF.

V gene TRBV11-2 combines with J gene TRBJ2-5; the D is unclear. Trimming pared 6 bases from V and 4 bases from J, leaving 6 bases between. The CDR3 contains 11 residues. Looked up from germline, CDR1 is SGHAT and CDR2 is FQNNGV. CDR3 DNA: TGTGCCAGCAGTATTAGAGAGACCCAGTACTTC. It yields the protein CASSIRETQYF.

V is TRBV5-1 and J is TRBJ1-3; TRBD1 agrees at 9 bases. Germline loops: CDR1 SGHRS, CDR2 YFSETQ. Trimming removed 4 bases from V and 4 bases from J; junction bases left unmatched: 6. CDR3 length equals 15 residues. CDR3 residues: CASSPMTGGGNTIYF. As DNA, the CDR3 is TGCGCCAGCAGCCCAATGACAGGGGGAGGAAACACCATATATTTT.

This clone has a handful of counts. CDR3 nucleotide sequence: TGTGCCAGCAGTGAAAACAGGGGGTCAGATACGCAGTATTTT. Its protein product is CASSENRGSDTQYF. This chain joins TRBV25-1 and TRBJ2-3; 8 bases are shared with TRBD1. Unmatched junction bases numbered 2, after V lost 2 bases and J lost 4 bases. Germline CDR1 is MGHDK and CDR2 is SYGVNS. The CDR3 is 14 amino acids.

A single count supports this clone. This rearrangement joins TRBV5-4 to TRBJ1-3; TRBD1 matches at 8 bases. The CDR3 sequence is 17 residues long. Germline V gene sequence: CDR1 SGHNT, CDR2 YYREEE (reference sequence). V shed 2 bases and J 3 bases; nucleotides not matched to a gene: 10. The CDR3 loop is CASSFGQGMRGGNTIYF. The CDR3 DNA reads as TGTGCCAGCAGCTTTGGACAGGGTATGAGAGGTGGAAACACCATATATTTT.

This chain connects TRBV19 to TRBJ2-1; 8 positions match TRBD2. Germline V gene data show CDR1 as LNHDA and CDR2 as SQIVND (reference sequence). There are 17 residues in the CDR3. V gave up 8 bases and J gave up 2 bases; unmatched junction bases: 14. The CDR3 protein is CASSPRGGSGAYNEQFF. In nucleotides, the CDR3 is TGTGCCAGTTCGCCGCGTGGGGGTAGCGGGGCCTACAATGAGCAGTTCTTC.

Here the CDR3 DNA reads TGTGCCAGCAGCCCCGGACAGCCCTACCAAGAGACCCAGTACTTC. Translated: CASSPGQPYQETQYF. The chain carries TRBV14 and TRBJ2-5; D is possibly TRBD1 (6 bases). The length of the CDR3 is 15 residues. Germline values: CDR1 SGHDN, CDR2 FVKESK. Trimming removed 4 bases at V and 0 bases at J, with 12 bases between.

This clone was seen once. The rearrangement uses TRBV6-1 and TRBJ1-3; no clear D. Germline values: CDR1 MNHNS, CDR2 SASEGT. The CDR3 covers 13 residues. V was clipped by 6 bases and J by 5 bases, with 11 bases between them. The CDR3 sequence is CASSPTQRNTIYF. The CDR3 bases are TGTGCCAGCAGCCCGACACAGAGAAACACCATATATTTT.

The gene calls are TRBV10-3 and TRBJ2-5; D is perhaps TRBD1 (6 bases). Germline V gene data show CDR1 as ENHRY and CDR2 as SYGVKD. The V and J ends lost 4 bases and 5 bases respectively, with 17 bases between them. The CDR3 contains 15 residues. DNA for the CDR3: TGTGCCATCAGTGCGGGACACGGAAACATGGAGACCCAGTACTTC. Its translation is CAISAGHGNMETQYF.

The chain uses TRBV28 and TRBJ2-4, with 9 bases aligning to TRBD2. Germline CDR1 reads MDHEN; CDR2 reads SYDVKM. The CDR3 length is 14 residues. V was pared by 3 bases and J by 6 bases, with 3 bases of the junction left unmatched. The CDR3 nucleotides read TGTGCCAGCAGTTTGGCGGGAGGGACAAACATTCAGTACTTC. Encoded protein: CASSLAGGTNIQYF.

This chain connects TRBV6-1 to TRBJ1-4; 10 nucleotides line up with TRBD1. CDR1 is MNHNS, CDR2 SASEGT, per germline. CDR3 length: 15 residues. V was clipped by 6 bases and J by 8 bases; unmatched bases: 9. The CDR3 is CASSLSGDRGEKLFF. The DNA for the CDR3 is TGTGCCAGCAGCCTGAGTGGGGACAGGGGCGAAAAACTGTTTTTT.

The genes are TRBV27 and TRBJ2-5; D possibly corresponds to TRBD2 (6 bases). Germline V CDR1 and CDR2: MNHEY, SMNVEV (reference sequence). There are 14 residues in the CDR3. Trimming left V 6 bases short and J 6 bases short, with 17 bases between. The CDR3 region is CASSRTIGRQTQYF. Written as DNA, the CDR3 is TGTGCCAGCAGCCGGACTATCGGGAGACAGACCCAGTACTTC.

This rearrangement joins TRBV6-1 to TRBJ2-5; 8 bases are shared with TRBD2. V trimming: 2 bases; J trimming: 0 bases; junction bases outside the gene matches: 8. The V gene's germline CDR1 is MNHNS and CDR2 SASEGT. The CDR3 sequence is 17 residues long. CDR3 region: CASSERGGRLYQETQYF. The CDR3 bases are TGTGCCAGCAGTGAACGGGGGGGACGATTGTACCAAGAGACCCAGTACTTC.

The chain links TRBV15 to TRBJ2-7, with D maybe TRBD1 (6 bases). The germline gives CDR1 LNHNV, CDR2 YYDKDF (reference sequence). The V end was cut by 0 bases, the J end by 5 bases, with 14 bases between. The CDR3 runs to 15 residues. The CDR3 loop is CATSRDSNRDHEQYF. The CDR3 nucleotides read TGTGCCACCAGCAGAGATTCGAACAGGGACCACGAGCAGTACTTC.

The V call is TRBV20-1, the J call TRBJ1-1; D possibly corresponds to TRBD1 (5 bases). This CDR3 is built from 11 residues. Trimming pared 6 bases from V and 3 bases from J, leaving 8 bases between. Germline CDR1 reads DFQATT; CDR2 reads SNEGSKA (reference sequence). Written as DNA, the CDR3 is TGCAGTGCAGGCAGGGACACTGAAGCTTTCTTT. Translating gives CSAGRDTEAFF.

The chain employs TRBV16 and TRBJ1-3, with unresolved D. The germline V and J ends were trimmed by 2 bases and 3 bases, with 11 bases remaining between them. Germline assignment: CDR1 KGHSY and CDR2 FQNENV. This CDR3 region has 15 residues. CDR3 amino acids: CASSQDIRDGNTIYF. CDR3 coding DNA: TGTGCCAGCAGCCAAGATATCCGAGATGGAAACACCATATATTTT.

This chain joins TRBV4-3 and TRBJ2-2, with 10 nucleotides matching TRBD1. Germline V gene lookup returns CDR1 LGHNA and CDR2 YSLEER. V lost 1 base, J lost 8 bases, and 7 bases stayed unmatched. The CDR3 is 16 amino acids. CDR3 DNA sequence: TGCGCCAGCAGCCAAGGACAGGGGGCCCTAGGTGGGGAGCTGTTTTTT. It specifies CASSQGQGALGGELFF.

The chain carries TRBV6-5 and TRBJ2-7; 8 positions match TRBD1. Germline trimming cut 6 bases from V and 7 bases from J; bases unmatched to any gene: 14. Germline V gene data show CDR1 as MNHEY and CDR2 as SVGAGI. The CDR3 runs to 15 residues. The CDR3 region has the DNA TGTGCCAGCAGCCAGGGGGCGCCCGCCGGGGGTGAGCAGTACTTC. It codes for CASSQGAPAGGEQYF.

The table lists this clone with a few counts. This rearrangement joins TRBV9 to TRBJ2-1; 16 bases are a match to TRBD2. The CDR3 is 22 residues long. Germline CDR1 and CDR2: SGDLS and YYNGEE. The V and J ends lost 0 bases and 3 bases, in that order; junction bases with no gene match: 15. The DNA of the CDR3 is TGTGCCAGCAGCGTAGGAGTTAAAGGGACTAGCGGGAGGGTGGGGGACTACAATGAGCAGTTCTTC. It specifies CASSVGVKGTSGRVGDYNEQFF.

The chain employs TRBV18 and TRBJ1-1, with a possible D match to TRBD1 (6 bases). The CDR3 is made up of 15 amino acids. Trimming pared 3 bases from V and 3 bases from J, leaving 14 bases between. Germline lookup yields CDR1 KGHSH and CDR2 LQKENI. DNA for the CDR3: TGTGCCAGCTCACCCAATCAGGGGAGGGACACTGAAGCTTTCTTT. It is translated as CASSPNQGRDTEAFF.

V gene TRBV10-3 combines with J gene TRBJ1-4; D is undetermined. Between the trimmed V and J ends, which lost 3 bases and 2 bases, there was a span of 10 bases. Looked up from germline, CDR1 is ENHRY and CDR2 is SYGVKD. The length of the CDR3 is 15 residues. The DNA of the CDR3 is TGTGCCATCAGTGACACAGCACATACTAATGAAAAACTGTTTTTT. It translates to CAISDTAHTNEKLFF.

The genes are TRBV5-5 and TRBJ1-2, with 10 bases identical to TRBD1. Germline CDR1 and CDR2: SGHKS and YYEKEE (reference sequence). Unmatched junction bases numbered 5, after V lost 3 bases and J lost 3 bases. The CDR3 consists of 15 residues. For the CDR3, the DNA is TGTGCCAGCAGCTGGGGCGGGACAGGGGACTATGGCTACACCTTC. It translates to CASSWGGTGDYGYTF.

The CDR3 is CASSRGLAGGDLYEQYF. The CDR3 region has the DNA TGTGCCAGTAGTAGGGGACTAGCGGGAGGGGACCTTTACGAGCAGTACTTC. The rearrangement uses TRBV19 and TRBJ2-7; 16 positions match TRBD2. V shed 4 bases and J 4 bases; nucleotides not matched to a gene: 7. In germline, CDR1 is LNHDA, CDR2 SQIVND (reference sequence). This CDR3 has 17 amino acids.

This sequence joins TRBV27 and TRBJ1-1; D might be TRBD1 (6 bases). The CDR3 is made up of 14 amino acids. Germline V lookup: CDR1 MNHEY, CDR2 SMNVEV (reference sequence). With 6 bases removed from V and 6 bases from J, the gap between germline ends came to 17 bases. This chain's CDR3 is CASRPPSGGSEAFF. In DNA, the CDR3 is TGTGCCAGCAGGCCCCCCAGTGGGGGCTCTGAAGCTTTCTTT.

The CDR3 spells CAWTVSTDTQYF. CDR3 sequence (DNA): TGTGCCTGGACGGTTAGCACAGATACGCAGTATTTT. The chain combines TRBV30 with TRBJ2-3; no clear D. The V gene lost 4 bases and the J gene lost 0 bases, with 5 bases spanning the gap. This CDR3 region has 12 residues. CDR1 and CDR2 (germline): GTSNPN, SVGIG (reference sequence).

The chain uses TRBV7-3 and TRBJ1-1, with 8 nucleotides matching TRBD1. V lost 4 bases, J lost 10 bases, and 8 bases stayed unmatched. CDR1 and CDR2 (germline): SGHTA, FQGTGA. The CDR3 runs 13 residues. CDR3 in DNA: TGTGCCAGCAGCTCCCGGGGACAGGATACAGCTTTCTTT. Translating it yields CASSSRGQDTAFF. The full variable domain, in which reference TRBV7-3 and TRBJ1-1 provide the parts outside the CDR3, is GAGVSQTPSNKVTEKGKYVELRCDPISGHTALYWYRQSLGQGPEFLIYFQGTGAADDSGLPNDRFFAVRPEGSVSTLKIQRTERGDSAVYLCASSSRGQDTAFFGQGTRLTVV.